These T cell receptor beta chains were read from a single sample in a study of T cell responses to AZD1222 COVID-19 vaccine. This table comes from immunoSEQ multiplex PCR, and its TCRdb copy is limited to in-frame clones, with some not included. Counted here are 150,000 to 180,000 clones, around nine tenths occurring once; the ten biggest clones make up around 1.5%. Sample: peripheral blood, taken 28 days after the second AZD1222 dose. The receptors were sampled from an adult who received the AZD1222 COVID-19 vaccine. CDR3s include the opening cysteine and the closing phenylalanine or tryptophan. D genes are given only for firm matches. Part of the rows lack a size; the others show once, few, many or a class for expanded clones.

j_call clone_size d_call v_call cdr3_nt cdr3_aa
TRBJ2-1 . TRBD2 TRBV27 TGTGCCAGCAGCAATCCGGGACTAGCCACGAATGAGCAGTTCTTC CASSNPGLATNEQFF
TRBJ2-3 . TRBD2 TRBV15 TGTGCCACCAGCGGAACGGGACTAGGACGCACAGATACGCAGTATTTT CATSGTGLGRTDTQYF
TRBJ1-1 . . TRBV18 TGTGCCAGCTCACCAGTAGGGAACACTGAAGCTTTCTTT CASSPVGNTEAFF
TRBJ2-5 once TRBD2 TRBV2 TGTGCCAGCAGGGGGAGCGGGAGGGCCGAGACCCAGTACTTC CASRGSGRAETQYF
TRBJ1-3 . . TRBV7-8 TGTGCCAGCAGCTTAGGGGACTCTGGAAACACCATATATTTT CASSLGDSGNTIYF
TRBJ1-2 . . TRBV9 TGTGCCAGCAGCGTAGAGGGGCGGGGGAAGGAGACCTTC CASSVEGRGKETF
TRBJ1-2 . TRBD1 TRBV6-5 TGTGCCAGCAGTTACTCGAAACAGGGGACCTATGGCTACACCTTC CASSYSKQGTYGYTF
TRBJ1-5 . . TRBV21-1 TGTGCCAGCAGCAAAAAAGGCCGTAAGATCACTCAGCCCCAGCATTTT CASSKKGRKITQPQHF
TRBJ2-1 . . TRBV12-3/TRBV12-4 TGTGCCAGCAGTTTGGGACTTGCAGAGTTCTTC CASSLGLAEFF
TRBJ2-1 . . TRBV6-1 TGTGCCAGCAGTGCGACGCCCGGGGGCTCCTACAATGAGCAGTTCTTC CASSATPGGSYNEQFF
TRBJ2-7 . . TRBV18 TGTGCCAGCTCACCGTTCATGTTGGACGAGCAGTACTTC CASSPFMLDEQYF
TRBJ1-2 . . TRBV6-5 TGTGCCACCCTCGGGGGAAAAAACTATGGCTACACCTTC CATLGGKNYGYTF
TRBJ2-1 . TRBD2 TRBV6-4 TGTGCCAGCAGTGACTCTCAGCGGGGGGGCGGAAATGAGCAGTTCTTC CASSDSQRGGGNEQFF
TRBJ2-1 . . TRBV10-2 TGCGCCAGCAATGGAGTACGGGAGCAGCAGTTCTTC CASNGVREQQFF
TRBJ2-7 . . TRBV6-6 TGTGCCAGCAGTTATCCCGGGAGCTCACCCTACGAGCAGTACTTC CASSYPGSSPYEQYF
TRBJ2-7 . . TRBV28 TGTGCCAGCAGTTTGTTCGGATACGAGCAGTACTTC CASSLFGYEQYF
TRBJ2-7 . TRBD1 TRBV4-1 TGCGCCAGCAGCTTAAGGACAGGGGGCTCCTACGAGCAGTACTTC CASSLRTGGSYEQYF
TRBJ2-1 . TRBD2 TRBV2 TGTGCCAGCAGCCTCCGGCTAGCGGGGGGCAATGAGCAGTTCTTC CASSLRLAGGNEQFF
TRBJ1-1 . . TRBV9 TGTGCCAGCAGCCCCGAGGGGAACACTGAAGCTTTCTTT CASSPEGNTEAFF
TRBJ2-6 . TRBD2 TRBV11-2 TGTGCCAGCAGCTTACGGACTAGCGGCTCTGGGGCCAACGTCCTGACTTTC CASSLRTSGSGANVLTF
TRBJ1-3 once TRBD1 TRBV5-6 TGTGCCAGCAGCCTCGGACAGGGAGGTATCGACACCATATATTTT CASSLGQGGIDTIYF
TRBJ1-1 . . TRBV5-4 TGTGCCAGCGAAAGGGGCCTAGGGAACACTGAAGCTTTCTTT CASERGLGNTEAFF
TRBJ2-3 . TRBD2 TRBV4-1 TGCGCCAGCAATGGACTAGCGGGAGACACAGATACGCAGTATTTT CASNGLAGDTDTQYF
TRBJ1-3 . . TRBV27 TGTGCCAGCAGTACCTTGAGCTCTGGAAACACCATATATTTT CASSTLSSGNTIYF
TRBJ1-6 . . TRBV9 TGTGCCAGCAGCGTAGTCCAGGCAAATTCACCCCTCCACTTT CASSVVQANSPLHF
TRBJ1-4 . TRBD1 TRBV28 TGTGCCAGCAGTTTATCTGACAGGGATGGAAAACTGTTTTTT CASSLSDRDGKLFF
TRBJ2-1 . TRBD2 TRBV7-8 TGTGCCAGCACCTTGGGGAGGGGCTACAATGAGCAGTTCTTC CASTLGRGYNEQFF
TRBJ2-3 . TRBD1 TRBV4-1 TGCGCCAGCAGCCAGAGCGGACAGGGTGGAGGCACAGATACGCAGTATTTT CASSQSGQGGGTDTQYF
TRBJ1-2 . TRBD1 TRBV3-1/TRBV3-2 TGTGCCAGCAGCCATGTCGGACAGGGCTATGGCTACACCTTC CASSHVGQGYGYTF
TRBJ2-1 . . TRBV19 TGTGCCAGTAGTATCGGTGCGGTACTCTACAATGAGCAGTTCTTC CASSIGAVLYNEQFF
TRBJ2-7 once TRBD2 TRBV6-1 TGTGCCAGCAGTGGAGCGAGGCTAGCGGGTGAGCAGTACTTC CASSGARLAGEQYF
TRBJ1-1 . . TRBV15 TGTGCCACCAGCAGCTCCCTCACTGAAGCTTTCTTT CATSSSLTEAFF
TRBJ1-1 . . TRBV3-1/TRBV3-2 TGTGCCAGCAGCCAAGAATTTACAGGGTGGCGCACTGAAGCTTTCTTT CASSQEFTGWRTEAFF
TRBJ1-1 . . TRBV19 TGTGCCAGTAGTATAGCGGACTTAATGAACACTGAAGCTTTCTTT CASSIADLMNTEAFF